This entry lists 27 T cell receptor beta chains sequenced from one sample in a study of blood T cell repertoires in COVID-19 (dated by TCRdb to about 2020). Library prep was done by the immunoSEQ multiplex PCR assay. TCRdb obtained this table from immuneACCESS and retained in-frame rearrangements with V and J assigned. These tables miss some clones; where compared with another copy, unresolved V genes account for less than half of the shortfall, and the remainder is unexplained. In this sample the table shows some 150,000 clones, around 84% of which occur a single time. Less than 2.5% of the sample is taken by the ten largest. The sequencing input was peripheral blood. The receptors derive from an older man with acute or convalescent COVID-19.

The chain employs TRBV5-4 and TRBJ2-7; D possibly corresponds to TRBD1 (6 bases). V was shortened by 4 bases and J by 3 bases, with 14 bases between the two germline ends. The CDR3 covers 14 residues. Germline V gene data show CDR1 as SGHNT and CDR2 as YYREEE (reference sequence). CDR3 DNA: TGTGCCAGCAGCACCGGAGGCAGGGGCTACGAGCAGTACTTC. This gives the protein CASSTGGRGYEQYF.

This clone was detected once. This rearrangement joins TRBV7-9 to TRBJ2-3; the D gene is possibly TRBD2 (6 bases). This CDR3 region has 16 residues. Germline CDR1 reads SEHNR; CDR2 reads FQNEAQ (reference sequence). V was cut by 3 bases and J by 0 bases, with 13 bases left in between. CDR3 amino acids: CASSFGPGVSTDTQYF. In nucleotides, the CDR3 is TGTGCCAGCAGCTTTGGGCCGGGGGTTAGCACAGATACGCAGTATTTT. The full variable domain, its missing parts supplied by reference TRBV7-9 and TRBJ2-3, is DTGVSQNPRHKITKRGQNVTFRCDPISEHNRLYWYRQTLGQGPEFLTYFQNEAQLEKSRLLSDRFSAERPKGSFSTLEIQRTEQGDSAMYLCASSFGPGVSTDTQYFGPGTRLTVL.

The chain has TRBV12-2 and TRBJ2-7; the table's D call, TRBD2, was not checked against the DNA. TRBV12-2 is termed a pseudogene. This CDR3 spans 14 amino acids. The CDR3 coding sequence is TGTGCAAGTCGCTTAAATGCGGGGATCTACGAGCAGTACTTC. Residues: CASRLNAGIYEQYF.

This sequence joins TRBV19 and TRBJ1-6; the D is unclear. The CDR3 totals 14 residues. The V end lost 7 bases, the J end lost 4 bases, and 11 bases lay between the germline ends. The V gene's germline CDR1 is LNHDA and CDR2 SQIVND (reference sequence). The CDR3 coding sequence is TGTGCCAGTAAGGCCCGGGAGTATAATTCACCCCTCCACTTT. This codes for CASKAREYNSPLHF.

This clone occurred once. Here the CDR3 DNA reads TGTGCCAGCAGCCAAGATCGGGGGACAGGGTCGGCTTTCTTT. Translation: CASSQDRGTGSAFF. V gene TRBV4-2 combines with J gene TRBJ1-1, with 9 bases lining up with TRBD1. The junction had 7 bases not matched to a gene; V was cut back by 0 bases and J by 11 bases. The germline CDR1 and CDR2 sequences are LGHNA and YNFKEQ. The CDR3 length is 14 residues.

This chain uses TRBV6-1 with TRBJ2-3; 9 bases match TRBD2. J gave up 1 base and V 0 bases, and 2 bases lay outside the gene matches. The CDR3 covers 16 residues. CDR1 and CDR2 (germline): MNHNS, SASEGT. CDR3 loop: CASSEARLAGTDTQYF. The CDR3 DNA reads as TGTGCCAGCAGTGAAGCCCGACTAGCGGGCACAGATACGCAGTATTTT.

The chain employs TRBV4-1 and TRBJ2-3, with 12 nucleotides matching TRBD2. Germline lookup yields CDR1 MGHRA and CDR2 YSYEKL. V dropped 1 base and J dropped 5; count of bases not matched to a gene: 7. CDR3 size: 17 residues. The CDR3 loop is CASSQAASGGAQDTQYF. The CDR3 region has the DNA TGCGCCAGCAGCCAAGCTGCTAGCGGGGGGGCCCAAGATACGCAGTATTTT.

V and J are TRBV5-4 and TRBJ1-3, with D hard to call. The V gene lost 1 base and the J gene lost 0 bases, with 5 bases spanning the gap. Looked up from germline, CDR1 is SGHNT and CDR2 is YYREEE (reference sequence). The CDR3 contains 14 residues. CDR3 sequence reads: CASSLQNSGNTIYF. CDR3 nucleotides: TGTGCCAGCAGCTTGCAAAACTCTGGAAACACCATATATTTT.

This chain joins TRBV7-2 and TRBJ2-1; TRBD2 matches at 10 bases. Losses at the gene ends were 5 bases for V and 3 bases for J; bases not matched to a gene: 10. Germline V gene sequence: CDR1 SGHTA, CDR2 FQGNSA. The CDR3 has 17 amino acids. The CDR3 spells CASSRGASGGLYNEQFF. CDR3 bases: TGTGCCAGCAGCCGGGGGGCTAGCGGGGGCCTCTACAATGAGCAGTTCTTC.

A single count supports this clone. The CDR3 protein is CASSTAEDQPQHF. In nucleotides, the CDR3 is TGTGCCAGCAGTACGGCGGAGGATCAGCCCCAGCATTTT. The J gene is TRBJ1-5, the V gene TRBV12-3 or TRBV12-4; D gene unclear. The CDR3 spans 13 residues. Between the trimmed V and J ends, which lost 5 bases and 5 bases, there was a span of 10 bases.

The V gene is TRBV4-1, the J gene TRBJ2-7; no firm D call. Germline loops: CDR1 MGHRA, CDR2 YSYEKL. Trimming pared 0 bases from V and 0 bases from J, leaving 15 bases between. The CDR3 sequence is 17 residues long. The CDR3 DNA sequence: TGCGCCAGCAGCCAAGAAATGATAGCTTTGAGCTCCTACGAGCAGTACTTC. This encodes CASSQEMIALSSYEQYF.

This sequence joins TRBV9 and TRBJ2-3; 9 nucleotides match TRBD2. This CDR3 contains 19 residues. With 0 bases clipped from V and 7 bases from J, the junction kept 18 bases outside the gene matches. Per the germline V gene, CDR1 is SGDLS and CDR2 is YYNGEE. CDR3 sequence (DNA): TGTGCCAGCAGCGTAGGGGCTACGTTATTAGCGGGGGAAAAAAATACGCAGTATTTT. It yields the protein CASSVGATLLAGEKNTQYF.

CDR3 coding DNA: TGTGCCAGCAGTTTAATCTCGGGAATCGAGCAGTACTTC. Its protein is CASSLISGIEQYF. The rearrangement links TRBV12-3 or TRBV12-4 to TRBJ2-7, with D perhaps TRBD2 (5 bases). Trimming stripped 2 bases from V and 6 bases from J, with 11 bases between. The length of the CDR3 is 13 residues.

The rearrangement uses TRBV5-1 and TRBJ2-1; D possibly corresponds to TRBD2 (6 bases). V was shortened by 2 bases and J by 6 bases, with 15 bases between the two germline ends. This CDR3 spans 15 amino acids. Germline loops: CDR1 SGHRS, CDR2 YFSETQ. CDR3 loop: CASSLRPNGGNEQFF. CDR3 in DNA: TGCGCCAGCAGCTTACGACCCAACGGGGGCAATGAGCAGTTCTTC. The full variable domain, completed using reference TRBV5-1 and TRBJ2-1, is KAGVTQTPRYLIKTRGQQVTLSCSPISGHRSVSWYQQTPGQGLQFLFEYFSETQRNKGNFPGRFSGRQFSNSRSEMNVSTLELGDSALYLCASSLRPNGGNEQFFGPGTRLTVL.

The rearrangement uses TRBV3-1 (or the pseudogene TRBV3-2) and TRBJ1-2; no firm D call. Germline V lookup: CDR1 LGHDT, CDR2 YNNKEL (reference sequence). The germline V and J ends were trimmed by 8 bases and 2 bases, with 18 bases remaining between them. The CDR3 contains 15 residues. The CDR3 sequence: CASGTGRVINYGYTF. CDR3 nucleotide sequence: TGTGCCAGCGGAACTGGGCGGGTGATAAACTATGGCTACACCTTC.

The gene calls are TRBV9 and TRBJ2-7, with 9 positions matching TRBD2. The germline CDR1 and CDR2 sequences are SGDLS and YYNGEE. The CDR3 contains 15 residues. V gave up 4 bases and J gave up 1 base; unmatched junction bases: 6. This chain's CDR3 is CASSSGTSLSYEQYF. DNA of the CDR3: TGTGCCAGCAGCTCCGGGACTAGCCTTTCCTACGAGCAGTACTTC.

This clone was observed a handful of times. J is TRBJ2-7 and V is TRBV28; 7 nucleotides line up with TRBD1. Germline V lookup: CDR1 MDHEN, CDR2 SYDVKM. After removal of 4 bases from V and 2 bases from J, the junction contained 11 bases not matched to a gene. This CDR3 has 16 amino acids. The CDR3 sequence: CASSSSSLQGAYEQYF. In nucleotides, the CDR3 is TGTGCCAGCAGTTCATCCTCACTTCAGGGGGCCTACGAGCAGTACTTC. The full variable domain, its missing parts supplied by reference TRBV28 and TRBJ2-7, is DVKVTQSSRYLVKRTGEKVFLECVQDMDHENMFWYRQDPGLGLRLIYFSYDVKMKEKGDIPEGYSVSREKKERFSLILESASTNQTSMYLCASSSSSLQGAYEQYFGPGTRLTVT.

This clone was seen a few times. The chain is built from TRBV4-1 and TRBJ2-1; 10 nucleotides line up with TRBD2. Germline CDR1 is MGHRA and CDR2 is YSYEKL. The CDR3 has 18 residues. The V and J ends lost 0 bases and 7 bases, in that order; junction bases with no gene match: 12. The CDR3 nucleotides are TGCGCCAGCAGCCAAGATTTAATTAGACTAGCGGGCCAAAATGAGCAGTTCTTC. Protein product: CASSQDLIRLAGQNEQFF.

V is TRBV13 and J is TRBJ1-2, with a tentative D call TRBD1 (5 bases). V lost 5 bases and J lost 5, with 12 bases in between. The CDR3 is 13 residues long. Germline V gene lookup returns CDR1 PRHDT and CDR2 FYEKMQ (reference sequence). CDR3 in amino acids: CASSGYQGYGYTF. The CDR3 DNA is TGTGCCAGCAGCGGATACCAGGGTTATGGCTACACCTTC.

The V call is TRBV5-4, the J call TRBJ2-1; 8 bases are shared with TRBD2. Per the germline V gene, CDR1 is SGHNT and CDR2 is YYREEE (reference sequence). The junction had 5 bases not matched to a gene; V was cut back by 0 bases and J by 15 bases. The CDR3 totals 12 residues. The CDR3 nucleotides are TGTGCCAGCAGCTTGGAGCAGCGGGAGACGTTCTTC. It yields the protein CASSLEQRETFF. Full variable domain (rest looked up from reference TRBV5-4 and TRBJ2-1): ETGVTQSPTHLIKTRGQQVTLRCSSQSGHNTVSWYQQALGQGPQFIFQYYREEENGRGNFPPRFSGLQFPNYSSELNVNALELDDSALYLCASSLEQRETFFGPGTRLTVL.

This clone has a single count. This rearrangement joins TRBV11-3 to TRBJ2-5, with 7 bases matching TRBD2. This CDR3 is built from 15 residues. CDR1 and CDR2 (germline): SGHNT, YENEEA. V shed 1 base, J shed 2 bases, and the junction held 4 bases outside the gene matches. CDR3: CASSLGGGPQETQYF. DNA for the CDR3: TGTGCCAGCAGCTTAGGGGGAGGGCCGCAAGAGACCCAGTACTTC.

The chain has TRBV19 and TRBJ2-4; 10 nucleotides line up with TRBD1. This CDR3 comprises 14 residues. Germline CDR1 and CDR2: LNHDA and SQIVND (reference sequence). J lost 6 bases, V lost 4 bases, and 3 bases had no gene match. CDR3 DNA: TGTGCCAGTAGTACCGGGGACAGGGGAAACATTCAGTACTTC. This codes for CASSTGDRGNIQYF.

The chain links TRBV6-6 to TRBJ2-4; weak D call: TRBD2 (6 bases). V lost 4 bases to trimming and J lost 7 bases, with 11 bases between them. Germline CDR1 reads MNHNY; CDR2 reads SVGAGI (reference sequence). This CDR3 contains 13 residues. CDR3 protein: CASSSGTGNIQYF. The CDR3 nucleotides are TGTGCCAGCAGTTCCGGGACTGGTAACATTCAGTACTTC.

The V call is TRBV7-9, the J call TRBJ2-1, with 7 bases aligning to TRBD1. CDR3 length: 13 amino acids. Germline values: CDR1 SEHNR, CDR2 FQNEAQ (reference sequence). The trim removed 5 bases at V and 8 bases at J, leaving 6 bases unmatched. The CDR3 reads CASSRQGVDEQFF. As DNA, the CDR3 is TGTGCCAGCAGCCGACAGGGTGTCGATGAGCAGTTCTTC.

The CDR3 DNA follows: TGCGCCAGCGGGGGACTAGCGGGAGTTGCTGAGCAGTTCTTC. Protein product: CASGGLAGVAEQFF. The J gene is TRBJ2-1, the V gene TRBV10-2, with 14 bases matching TRBD2. There are 14 residues in the CDR3. V shed 8 bases and J 9 bases; nucleotides not matched to a gene: 6. The V gene's germline CDR1 is WSHSY and CDR2 SAAADI.

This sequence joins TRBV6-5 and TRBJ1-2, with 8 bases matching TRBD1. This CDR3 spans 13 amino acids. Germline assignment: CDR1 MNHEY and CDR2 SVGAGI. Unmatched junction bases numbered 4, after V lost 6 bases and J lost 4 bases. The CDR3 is CASRTGTGYGYTF. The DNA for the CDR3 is TGTGCCAGCAGGACCGGGACAGGCTATGGCTACACCTTC.

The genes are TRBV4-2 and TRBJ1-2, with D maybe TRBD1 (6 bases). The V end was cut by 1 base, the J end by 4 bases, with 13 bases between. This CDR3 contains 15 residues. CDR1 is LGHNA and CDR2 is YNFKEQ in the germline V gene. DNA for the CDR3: TGTGCCAGCAGCCAAGTGGGGGCAGGGACCTATGGCTACACCTTC. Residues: CASSQVGAGTYGYTF.